This T cell receptor (beta chain) appears in the sequencing data of a study of siplizumab effects on memory and regulatory T cells. General study findings and limits: Siplizumab significantly reduced alloreactive sequences traceable to unstimulated CD4+ memory cells. Proliferating siplizumab-culture Treg suppressive function went unconfirmed.

V shed 2 bases, J shed 5 bases, and the junction held 9 bases outside the gene matches. From germline, CDR1 is LNHNV and CDR2 YYDKDF (reference sequence). The CDR3 contains 16 residues. In each sample, roughly 10^5 TCR templates were assayed. Some clones are missing from TCRdb's copy, which holds only in-frame ones; the method was immunoSEQ multiplex PCR. The data show more than 60,000 clones, around 93% seen once. In regard to this clone: The antigen remains undetermined.

Sequenced sample: CD8+ T cells sorted from blood. This clonotype was obtained from a human donor in good health. The chain recombines TRBV15 with TRBJ2-3; 8 nucleotides line up with TRBD2. Written as DNA, the CDR3 is TGTGCCACCAGCAGACCCGGACTAGCCGGTGGAGATACGCAGTATTTT. Translation: CATSRPGLAGGDTQYF.